The clone carrying this T cell receptor (beta chain) was detected once. These data originate in a study of blood T cell repertoires in COVID-19. Across the study: Collection of acute and convalescent COVID-19 samples took place in the United States, Italy and Spain. Nucleic acid was either cDNA or gDNA, and it came from T cells, B-cell-depleted T cells, or PBMCs.

Unmatched junction bases numbered 13, after V lost 4 bases and J lost 10 bases. This CDR3 has 16 residues. Germline values: CDR1 MNHNS, CDR2 SASEGT. Per the study methods: The authors estimated nucleated cell counts from reference gene primer amplification. Sequencing used immunoSEQ multiplex PCR; TCRdb keeps in-frame clones, though not all of them. V and J calls and clone size follow that table, whereas D and trimming were derived from the DNA. The sample gives fewer than 300,000 clones, over 65% of which show up once; 3.3% is in the top ten. Sequencing was done on a sample of peripheral blood. The TCR sequence derives from a woman older than 75 with acute or convalescent COVID-19. The chain joins TRBV6-1 to TRBJ1-6, with TRBD1 matching 7 bases. CDR3 DNA sequence: TGTGCCAGCAGTGTCGGGACAGAGCGATTCAGGTCACCCCTCCACTTT. Its translation: CASSVGTERFRSPLHF.